This TCR beta chain was profiled in a study of T cell responses to AZD1222 COVID-19 vaccine. Whole-study context: Second-dose recipients at about 4 or about 12 weeks were treated as one pooled group. Broader study findings: Regions 160-218 and 743-854 dominated among vaccine-associated CD4 TCRs spanning spike.

This table comes from immunoSEQ multiplex PCR, and its TCRdb copy is limited to in-frame clones, with some not included. The data show more than 100,000 clones, around 91% seen once. V was pared by 8 bases and J by 1 base, with 17 bases between. Germline values: CDR1 SNHLY, CDR2 FYNNEI. This CDR3 is built from 15 residues. On this clone: The antigen is not known.

The gene calls are TRBV2 and TRBJ1-2; weak D call: TRBD1 (5 bases). The sequenced sample was peripheral blood, obtained on day 0 of AZD1222 vaccination. This sequence was found in an adult in good health. The CDR3 nucleotides are TGTGCCAGCTGGAGAGGGGCCGGGGGTAACTATGGCTACACCTTC. Amino acids: CASWRGAGGNYGYTF.